This T cell receptor beta chain was sequenced in a study of T cells in localized non-small cell lung cancer. This clone was picked up a small number of times. A junction boundary mismatches the germline segment, possibly from a read error. The germline CDR1 and CDR2 sequences are SGHNT and YENEEA. This CDR3 has 16 amino acids. The data were produced by immunoSEQ multiplex PCR, yet TCRdb's version contains in-frame clones alone and is incomplete. The sample shows about 5,900 clones, under 30% of them seen only once. The material was lung tumor tissue, obtained before any cancer treatment. This chain joins TRBV11-3 and TRBJ2-5; the match to TRBD2 covers 10 bases. The receptor's source is an older female donor with stage I lung adenocarcinoma. The DNA for the CDR3 is TGTGCCAGCAGCTCGCGGACTAGCGGATGGCAAGAGGCCCAGTACTTC. It is translated as CASSSRTSGWQEAQYF.